This record concerns one T cell receptor beta chain sequence. Its antigen is still unknown. The V end was cut by 6 bases, the J end by 8 bases, with 11 bases between. Germline-derived CDR1 and CDR2 are SGHRS and YFSETQ. This CDR3 is 11 amino acids long. This specimen comes from a study of post-analysis software for immune sequencing data. Prepared libraries of TCR beta cDNA carried unique molecular identifiers. The authors obtained roughly 550,000 cDNA molecules from approximately 1 to 10 million T cells. Each CDR3 protein gets one entry after TCRdb re-called the PCR reads with MiXCR. Here the sample spans fewer than 850,000 distinct CDR3 sequences, roughly 27% being singletons. The study, taken as a whole, reports: Patients had higher frequencies than controls of about 5 TRBV segments, including TRBV5-6, TRBV5-1 and TRBV20-1. Normalized Chao1 diversity in multiple sclerosis patients fell significantly below that of controls.

This sequence was found in a girl between 5 and 17 years old with multiple sclerosis. The chain recombines TRBV5-1 with TRBJ1-1; TRBD1 is a possible D gene (5 bases). The source material was blood. The CDR3 DNA reads TGCGCCAGCAAAGGGGTCGTGGAAGCTTTCTTT. Protein product: CASKGVVEAFF.